The 16 T cell receptor beta chains below come from one sample, sequenced in a study of T cells in women clearing cervical HPV infection (dated by TCRdb to 2017 to 2018). Receptor amplification or capture employed the immunoSEQ multiplex PCR assay. Held by TCRdb, this immuneACCESS table contains in-frame sequences only and omits some clones. Under half of the omission traces to an unresolved V gene where checked; the cause of the rest is unknown. For this sample, the table gives 20,000 to 25,000 clones. The top ten clonotypes cover about 6.3% of the sample. Material for sequencing was blood buffy coat. All receptors come from a woman aged 18-70 years with a cervical HPV16 infection that either progressed to CIN3+ or cleared (not recorded which).

Comment on this clone: The CDR3 is cut off 3 residues early in the read; its end comes from the germline J gene. The chain combines TRBV12-3 or TRBV12-4 with TRBJ2-2, with 7 positions matching TRBD2. This CDR3 has 15 amino acids. The junction had 6 bases not matched to a gene; V was cut back by 6 bases and J by 2 bases. The sequenced part of the CDR3 DNA is TGTGCCAGCAGCCCTGCGGGAGACAACACCGGGGAG. Its protein is CASSPAGDNTGE. The complete CDR3 reads CASSPAGDNTGELFF.

On this clone: With the read ending 3 residues before the CDR3 end, the germline J gene is used to fill in that end. The chain carries TRBV28 and TRBJ2-7; the match to TRBD1 covers 7 bases. Germline trimming cut 6 bases from V and 4 bases from J; bases unmatched to any gene: 12. The CDR3 totals 15 residues. Germline V gene data show CDR1 as MDHEN and CDR2 as SYDVKM. The sequenced CDR3 bases are TGTGCCAGCAGCCGCCCAGGGGGTGGGCAGTACGAG. Its translation is CASSRPGGGQYE. The full CDR3 reads CASSRPGGGQYEQYF.

Worth noting for this clone: The read stops 3 residues short of the end of the CDR3; the missing end is completed from the germline J gene. The gene calls are TRBV5-1 and TRBJ2-3, with D perhaps matching TRBD1 (6 bases). CDR3 length equals 15 residues. CDR1 and CDR2 from the germline V gene are SGHRS and YFSETQ. CDR3 sequence reads: CASSSTGSIVETQYF. The CDR3 bases that were read are TGCGCCAGCAGCTCCACAGGGTCTATTGTAGAGACG.

With respect to this clone: The CDR3 end falls 3 residues outside the read, so it is completed with the germline J gene. This sequence joins TRBV7-2 and TRBJ2-5, with D possibly matching TRBD2 (6 bases). The germline V and J ends were trimmed by 5 bases and 0 bases, with 10 bases remaining between them. This CDR3 comprises 14 residues. Germline CDR1 and CDR2: SGHTA and FQGNSA. Partial CDR3 DNA: TGTGCCAGCAGCCCACTAGCCGACCAAGAGACC. It translates to CASSPLADQET. The whole CDR3 reads CASSPLADQETQYF.

A note on this clone: The read stops 3 residues short of the end of the CDR3; the missing end is completed from the germline J gene. This chain joins TRBV7-3 and TRBJ2-3, with D perhaps matching TRBD2 (6 bases). Per the germline V gene, CDR1 is SGHTA and CDR2 is FQGTGA. The length of the CDR3 is 12 residues. Trimming left V 5 bases short and J 5 bases short, with 8 bases between. The CDR3 protein is CASSPGGDTQYF. The CDR3 DNA, read in part, is TGTGCCAGCAGCCCCGGGGGAGATACG.

To note about this clone: The read finishes 3 residues shy of the CDR3 end, and the germline J gene is used to complete it. The chain recombines TRBV12-3 or TRBV12-4 with TRBJ2-1, with 11 bases that match TRBD2. CDR3 length: 16 amino acids. Germline trimming cut 5 bases from V and 6 bases from J; bases unmatched to any gene: 9. CDR3: CASSHLTSGILNEQFF. Partial CDR3 DNA: TGTGCCAGCAGTCACTTGACTAGCGGGATTCTCAATGAG.

Concerning this clone itself: The read halts 3 residues ahead of the CDR3 end, with the missing end drawn from the germline J gene. V usage is TRBV7-2 and J usage is TRBJ1-2; D gene uncertain. This CDR3 is built from 14 residues. Looked up from germline, CDR1 is SGHTA and CDR2 is FQGNSA. Trimming removed 5 bases at V and 5 bases at J, with 15 bases between. CDR3 DNA, as far as it was read: TGTGCCAGCAGCCACCCGTGGGCCCTATATGGC. Amino acid sequence: CASSHPWALYG. The full-length CDR3 reads as CASSHPWALYGYTF.

This clone is deemed large (0.1 to 1%) by its frequency. The read terminates 3 residues before the CDR3 end, so the remaining end is supplied by the germline J gene. This sequence joins TRBV5-1 and TRBJ2-3; 8 nucleotides align to TRBD2. Germline lookup yields CDR1 SGHRS and CDR2 YFSETQ. The J segment lost 4 bases and the V segment lost 5 bases, leaving 9 bases of the junction unmatched. The CDR3 length is 15 residues. This chain's CDR3 is CASSIAGNLADTQYF. CDR3 DNA, as far as it was read: TGCGCCAGCAGTATAGCGGGAAATCTCGCAGATACG.

A note on this clone: Read data end 3 residues before the CDR3 end; the end is taken from the germline J gene. The chain carries TRBV2 and TRBJ1-4; D gene uncertain. This CDR3 is built from 14 residues. V lost 6 bases, J lost 4 bases, and 12 bases lay in between. CDR1 SNHLY and CDR2 FYNNEI come from the germline V gene. The covered CDR3 bases are TGTGCCAGCAGCTTACAGCAGGTTAATGAAAAA. It encodes CASSLQQVNEK. The complete CDR3 reads CASSLQQVNEKLFF.

As concerns this clone: Read coverage stops 3 residues before the CDR3 terminus; the germline J gene supplies the remainder. This chain joins TRBV5-4 and TRBJ2-7; 7 bases map to TRBD1. V lost 4 bases, J lost 2 bases, and 6 bases stayed unmatched. The CDR3 consists of 14 residues. Germline V gene lookup returns CDR1 SGHNT and CDR2 YYREEE (reference sequence). The CDR3 bases that were read are TGTGCCAGCAGCCCCGGGACAGCTACCTACGAG. Its protein product is CASSPGTATYE. The entire CDR3 protein is CASSPGTATYEQYF.

Concerning this clone: With the read ending 3 residues before the CDR3 end, the germline J gene is used to fill in that end. V and J are TRBV29-1 and TRBJ1-1; 10 bases map to TRBD1. J gave up 5 bases and V 7 bases, and 1 base lay outside the gene matches. The germline V gene encodes CDR1 SQVTM and CDR2 ANQGSEA. The CDR3 contains 11 residues. The sequenced CDR3 bases are TGCAGCGGACAGGGGGCTACTGAA. It encodes CSGQGATE. The entire CDR3 reads CSGQGATEAFF.

About this clone: The CDR3 end lies 3 residues beyond the end of the read and is filled in from the germline J gene. The chain couples TRBV6-2 or TRBV6-3 to TRBJ2-1; D is undetermined. Looked up from germline, CDR1 is MNHEY and CDR2 is SVGEGT. The CDR3 runs to 17 residues. V dropped 6 bases and J dropped 0 bases, with 18 bases sitting between them. CDR3: CASRGKTPRSSYNEQFF. The CDR3 DNA, read in part, is TGTGCCAGCAGAGGTAAAACGCCTAGGAGCTCCTACAATGAG.

On this clone itself: The read falls 3 residues short of the CDR3 end, and the missing part is taken from the germline J gene. The chain couples TRBV28 to TRBJ2-1; D not certain. V dropped 6 bases and J dropped 7 bases, with 7 bases sitting between them. Looked up from germline, CDR1 is MDHEN and CDR2 is SYDVKM. The length of the CDR3 is 11 residues. The chain's CDR3 is CASSSANEQFF. The CDR3 bases that were read are TGTGCCAGCAGCTCAGCGAATGAG.

As concerns this clone: The read terminates 3 residues before the CDR3 end, so the remaining end is supplied by the germline J gene. The V call is TRBV10-3, the J call TRBJ2-5, with TRBD2 matching 7 bases. The CDR3 extends over 17 amino acids. Germline CDR1 is ENHRY and CDR2 is SYGVKD. With V trimmed by 5 bases and J by 7 bases, 19 bases remained unmatched. The DNA read from the CDR3 is TGTGCCATCAGTCCTTCGGTGGGGGGGGATACAAGACGGACC. It codes for CAISPSVGGDTRRT. The whole CDR3 protein is CAISPSVGGDTRRTQYF.

Regarding this clone: The CDR3 end lies 3 residues beyond the end of the read and is filled in from the germline J gene. The rearrangement uses TRBV7-2 and TRBJ2-3; 12 nucleotides match TRBD2. CDR3 size: 15 residues. V gave up 5 bases and J gave up 6 bases; unmatched junction bases: 6. The germline gives CDR1 SGHTA, CDR2 FQGNSA. The CDR3 bases that were read are TGTGCCAGCAGCGTTGGACTAGCGGGGTGGGATACG. Translated, it gives CASSVGLAGWDT. In full, the CDR3 reads CASSVGLAGWDTQYF.

Details on this clone: The read halts 3 residues ahead of the CDR3 end, with the missing end drawn from the germline J gene. The chain has TRBV18 and TRBJ2-3; 10 bases match TRBD2. The CDR3 totals 16 residues. Germline V lookup: CDR1 KGHSH, CDR2 LQKENI. The DNA read from the CDR3 is TGTGCCAGCTCACCAAAAGGACTAGCGGAAGTCCGGACG. As protein: CASSPKGLAEVRT. The full CDR3 protein reads CASSPKGLAEVRTQYF.